This paragraph covers one TCR beta chain sequence. The data belong to a study of T-cell memory formation after mild COVID-19. Germline loops: CDR1 SGHRS, CDR2 YFSETQ. Germline trimming cut 2 bases from V and 0 bases from J; bases unmatched to any gene: 11. This CDR3 comprises 18 residues. TCRdb re-called the 5' RACE reads through MiXCR, storing one row per CDR3 protein. The profile shows some 600,000 distinct CDR3 sequences, 17% of them singletons. The source of this sequence is an adult woman who had mild COVID-19 (a few samples of this study predate the infection). Cell type and time point are not known. Specimen: PBMCs or a T cell subset sorted from them (not recorded which). V is TRBV5-1 and J is TRBJ2-3, with 8 positions matching TRBD2. Written as DNA, the CDR3 is TGCGCCAGCAGCTTTTGGGGTAGCGGGGCTACTAGCACAGATACGCAGTATTTT. Its translation is CASSFWGSGATSTDTQYF. The entire variable domain, with the rest obtained from reference TRBV5-1 and TRBJ2-3, is as follows: KAGVTQTPRYLIKTRGQQVTLSCSPISGHRSVSWYQQTPGQGLQFLFEYFSETQRNKGNFPGRFSGRQFSNSRSEMNVSTLELGDSALYLCASSFWGSGATSTDTQYFGPGTRLTVL.